Sequencing of this T cell receptor beta chain was carried out in a study of T cell repertoires in cytomegalovirus infection. Across the study: It can be stated that public TCR beta signatures indicated CMV infection as well as a matching HLA type.

On this clonotype: Its target is unknown.

Via MiXCR, TCRdb re-called the reads, giving one row per CDR3 protein. The repertoire consists of more than 250,000 distinct CDR3 sequences, with approximately 13% occurring once and the leading ten covering roughly 8.7%. The study's findings and limits: Dominating the ex vivo response were TCR beta clonotypes that were CMV-specific and HLA-C-restricted. Based on cumulative public TCR beta family frequency, carriers of CMV plus the relevant HLA were identified.

Germline V gene lookup returns CDR1 DFQATT and CDR2 SNEGSKA (reference sequence). The CDR3 contains 14 residues. V was pared by 5 bases and J by 3 bases, with 14 bases between. This chain uses TRBV20-1 with TRBJ2-1, with a tentative D call TRBD2 (6 bases). The TCR originated in a human donor in good health (CMV status not recorded). Some clones in this sample may be carry-over from other donors' samples. The sequenced sample was PBMCs. The CDR3 sequence: CSASFRDFYNEQFF. In nucleotides, the CDR3 is TGCAGTGCTTCTTTCCGGGACTTCTACAATGAGCAGTTCTTC.